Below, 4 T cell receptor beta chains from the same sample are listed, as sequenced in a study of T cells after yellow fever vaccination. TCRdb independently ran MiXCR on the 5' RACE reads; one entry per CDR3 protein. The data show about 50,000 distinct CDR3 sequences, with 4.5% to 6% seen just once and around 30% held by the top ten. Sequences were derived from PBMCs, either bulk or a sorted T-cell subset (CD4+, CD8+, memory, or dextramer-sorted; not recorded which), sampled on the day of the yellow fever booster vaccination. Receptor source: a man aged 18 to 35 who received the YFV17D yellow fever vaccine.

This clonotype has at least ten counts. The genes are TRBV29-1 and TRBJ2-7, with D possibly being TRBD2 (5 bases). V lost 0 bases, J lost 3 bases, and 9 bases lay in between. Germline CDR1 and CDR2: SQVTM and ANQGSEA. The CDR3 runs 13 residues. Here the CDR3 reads CSVEERGHYEQYF. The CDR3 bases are TGCAGCGTTGAAGAACGGGGTCACTACGAGCAGTACTTC.

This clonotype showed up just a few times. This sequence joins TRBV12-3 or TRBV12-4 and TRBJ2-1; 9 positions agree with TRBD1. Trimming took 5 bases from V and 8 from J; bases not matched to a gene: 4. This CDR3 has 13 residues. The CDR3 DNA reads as TGTGCCAGCAGTCCGGACAGGGGCGATGAGCAGTTCTTC. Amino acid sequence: CASSPDRGDEQFF.

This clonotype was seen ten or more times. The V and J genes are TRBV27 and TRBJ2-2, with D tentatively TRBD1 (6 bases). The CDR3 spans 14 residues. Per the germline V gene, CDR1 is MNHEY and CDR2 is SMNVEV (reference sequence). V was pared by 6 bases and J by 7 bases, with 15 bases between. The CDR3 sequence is CASRRFQGFGELFF. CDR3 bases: TGTGCCAGCAGACGGTTCCAGGGGTTCGGGGAGCTGTTTTTT.

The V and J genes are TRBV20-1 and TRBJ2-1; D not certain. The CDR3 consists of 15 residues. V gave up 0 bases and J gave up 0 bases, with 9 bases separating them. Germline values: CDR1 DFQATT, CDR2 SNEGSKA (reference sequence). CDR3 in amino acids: CSARDRLSSYNEQFF. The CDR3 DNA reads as TGCAGTGCTAGAGATCGCCTTAGCTCCTACAATGAGCAGTTCTTC.